The sample holds one count of the clone carrying this TCR beta chain. The antigen is undetermined. The sample comes from a study of STAT5B mutations in CD4+ large granular lymphocyte leukemia. Findings and caveats of the study: Patient CD4-sorted repertoires stayed more clonal than healthy ones after leukemic-clone removal. TRBV06-family usage was enriched in top patient clones (8/27) versus controls (2/35). No patients shared main leukemic clonotypes, though about 24% appeared at low frequency elsewhere.

This CDR3 has 14 residues. Trimming stripped 2 bases from V and 1 base from J, with 7 bases between. Germline loops: CDR1 SGHVS, CDR2 FNYEAQ. This was a survey-level run. Clones were read by immunoSEQ multiplex PCR, and TCRdb kept only the in-frame ones, dropping some. The repertoire holds about 45,000 clones, just over 85% seen once, with 2.6% in the top ten. Material: CD4+ T cells from blood buffy coats. This TCR was sampled from a human donor in good health. V and J are TRBV7-6 and TRBJ2-3, with no clear D. The CDR3 nucleotides read TGTGCCAGCAGCTTAAGTGTCGGCACAGATACGCAGTATTTT. Protein product: CASSLSVGTDTQYF.